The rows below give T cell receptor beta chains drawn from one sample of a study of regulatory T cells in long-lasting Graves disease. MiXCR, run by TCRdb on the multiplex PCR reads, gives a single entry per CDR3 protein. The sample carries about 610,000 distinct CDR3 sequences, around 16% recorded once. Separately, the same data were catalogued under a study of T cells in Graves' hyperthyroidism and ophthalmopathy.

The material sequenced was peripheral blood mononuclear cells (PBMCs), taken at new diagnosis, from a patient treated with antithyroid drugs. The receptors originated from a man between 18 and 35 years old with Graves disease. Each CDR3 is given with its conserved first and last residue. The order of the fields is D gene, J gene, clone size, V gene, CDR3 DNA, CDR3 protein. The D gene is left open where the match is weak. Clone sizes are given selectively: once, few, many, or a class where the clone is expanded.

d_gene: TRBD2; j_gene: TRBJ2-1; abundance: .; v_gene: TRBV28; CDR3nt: TGTGCCAGCAGTTCTAGGGGACTAGCCAGCTACAATGAGCAGTTCTTC; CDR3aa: CASSSRGLASYNEQFF
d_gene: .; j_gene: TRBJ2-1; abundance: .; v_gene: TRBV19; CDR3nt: TGTGCCAGTAGTAAGGGGAAGTACAATGAGCAGTTCTTC; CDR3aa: CASSKGKYNEQFF
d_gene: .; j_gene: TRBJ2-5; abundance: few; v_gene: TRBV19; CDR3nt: TGTGCCAGTAGTATAGATAGAAGAGACGGGAGTGAGACCCAGTACTTC; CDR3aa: CASSIDRRDGSETQYF
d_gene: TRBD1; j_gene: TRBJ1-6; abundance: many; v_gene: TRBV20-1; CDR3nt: TGCAGTGCTAGATACCGCGGACAGGGCCATTCACCCCTCCACTTT; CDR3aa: CSARYRGQGHSPLHF
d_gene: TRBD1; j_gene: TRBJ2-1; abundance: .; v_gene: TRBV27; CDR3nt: TGTGCCAGCAGCACGGGGACAGTCGGCAATGAGCAGTTCTTC; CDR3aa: CASSTGTVGNEQFF
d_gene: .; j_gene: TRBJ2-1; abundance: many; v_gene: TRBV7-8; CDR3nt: TGTGCCAGCAGCCCGGGGGACAGACCCTACAATGAGCAGTTCTTC; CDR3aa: CASSPGDRPYNEQFF
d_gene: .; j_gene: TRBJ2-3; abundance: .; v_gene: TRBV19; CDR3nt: TGTGCCACCGCGGTCCCCGGTTGGGGCACAGATACGCAGTATTTT; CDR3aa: CATAVPGWGTDTQYF
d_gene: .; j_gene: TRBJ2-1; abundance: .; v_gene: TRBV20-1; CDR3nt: TGCAGTGCTAGATCGGCCGAGGGGGTTAGGGGTGAGCAGTTCTTC; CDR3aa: CSARSAEGVRGEQFF
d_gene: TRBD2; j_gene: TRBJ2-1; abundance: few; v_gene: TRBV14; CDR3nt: TGTGCCAGCAGCCAGCTTACTAGCGGGAGTTACTATGAGCAGTTCTTC; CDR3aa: CASSQLTSGSYYEQFF
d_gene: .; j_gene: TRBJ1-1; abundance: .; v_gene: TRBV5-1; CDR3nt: TGCGCCAGCAGCGCCACCGGGACAACTAACACTGAAGCTTTCTTT; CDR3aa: CASSATGTTNTEAFF
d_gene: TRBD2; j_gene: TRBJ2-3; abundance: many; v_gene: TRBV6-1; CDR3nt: TGTGCCAGCAGTGGACTAGCGGGAGGGCCAGATACGCAGTATTTT; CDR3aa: CASSGLAGGPDTQYF
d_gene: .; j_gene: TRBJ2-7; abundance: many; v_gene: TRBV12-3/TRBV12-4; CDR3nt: TGTGCCAGCAGTTTAACCCCCCCCGACAGAGTCTACGAGCAGTACTTC; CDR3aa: CASSLTPPDRVYEQYF
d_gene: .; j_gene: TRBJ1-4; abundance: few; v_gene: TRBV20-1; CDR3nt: TGCAGTGCTCCGGACAGACATAATGAAAAACTGTTTTTT; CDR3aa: CSAPDRHNEKLFF
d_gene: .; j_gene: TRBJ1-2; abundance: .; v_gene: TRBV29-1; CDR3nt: TGCAGCGTTGAAGATCCGGAAGGCTACACCTTC; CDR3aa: CSVEDPEGYTF
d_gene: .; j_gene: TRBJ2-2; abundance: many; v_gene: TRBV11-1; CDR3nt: TGTGCCAGCAGCCCTAGAAGCGGTGGCGGGGAGCTGTTTTTT; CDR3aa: CASSPRSGGGELFF
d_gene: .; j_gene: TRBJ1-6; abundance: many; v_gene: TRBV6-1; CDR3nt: TGTGCCAGCAGTCTAGCCGGGATCTATAATTCACCCCTCCACTTT; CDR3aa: CASSLAGIYNSPLHF
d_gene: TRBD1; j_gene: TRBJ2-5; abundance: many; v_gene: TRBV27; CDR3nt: TGTGCCAGCAGTTTCCAAGGGGGCGAGGAGACCCAGTACTTC; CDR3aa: CASSFQGGEETQYF
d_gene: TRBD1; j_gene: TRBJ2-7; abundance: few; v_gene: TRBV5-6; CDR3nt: TGTGCCAGCAGCTTGGCTCCGACAGGGGTGGGCGAGCAGTACTTC; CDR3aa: CASSLAPTGVGEQYF
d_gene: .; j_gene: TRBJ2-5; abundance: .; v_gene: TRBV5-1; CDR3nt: TGCGCCAGCAGCTTGGACGGACGGCCAGCGGAGACCCAGTACTTC; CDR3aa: CASSLDGRPAETQYF
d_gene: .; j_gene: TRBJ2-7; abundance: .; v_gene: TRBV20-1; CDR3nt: TGCAGTGCCCGGGGGGCTAGCGGTACTCCGTACGAGCAGTACTTC; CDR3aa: CSARGASGTPYEQYF
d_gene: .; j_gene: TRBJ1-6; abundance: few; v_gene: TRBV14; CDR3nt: TGTGCCAGCAGCCAGTCCGGGGGACGGGGAGACCCCCTCCACTTT; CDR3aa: CASSQSGGRGDPLHF
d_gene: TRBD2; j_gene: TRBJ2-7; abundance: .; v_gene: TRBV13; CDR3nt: TGTGCCAGCAGCTTAGCCTCCGGGACTAGCGGGAGGCACTACGAGCAGTACTTC; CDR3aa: CASSLASGTSGRHYEQYF
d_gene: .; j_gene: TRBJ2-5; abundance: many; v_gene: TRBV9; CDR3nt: TGTGCCAGCAGCGTAGGACAGGCACAAGAGACCCAGTACTTC; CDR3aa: CASSVGQAQETQYF
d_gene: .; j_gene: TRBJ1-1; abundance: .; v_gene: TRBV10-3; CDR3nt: TGTGCCATCAGTGAGGAAAGGAACACTGAAGCTTTCTTT; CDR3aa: CAISEERNTEAFF
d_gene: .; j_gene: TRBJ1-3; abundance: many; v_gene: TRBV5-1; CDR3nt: TGCGCCAGCAGCTTGGAGGGGGTTGGGACCTCTGGAAACACCATATATTTT; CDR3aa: CASSLEGVGTSGNTIYF
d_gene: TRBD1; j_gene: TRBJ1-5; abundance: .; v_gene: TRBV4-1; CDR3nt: TGCGCCAGCAGCCCTGGACAGGGAGCTTATAGCAATCAGCCCCAGCATTTT; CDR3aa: CASSPGQGAYSNQPQHF
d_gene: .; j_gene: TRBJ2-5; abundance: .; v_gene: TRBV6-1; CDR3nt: TGTGCCAGCAGTGTATCTAGCAGCGACCAAGAGACCCAGTACTTC; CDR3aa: CASSVSSSDQETQYF
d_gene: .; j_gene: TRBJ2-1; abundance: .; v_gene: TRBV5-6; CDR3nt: TGCGCCAGCAGCTTGGTGGCTACAGGCTACAGTGAGCAGTTCTTC; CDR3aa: CASSLVATGYSEQFF
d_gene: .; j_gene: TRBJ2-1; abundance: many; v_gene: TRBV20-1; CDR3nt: TGCAGCCCAGGAGCCCGTACCTACAATGAGCAGTTCTTC; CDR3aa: CSPGARTYNEQFF
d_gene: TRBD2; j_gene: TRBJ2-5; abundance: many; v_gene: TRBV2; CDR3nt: TGTGCCAGCAGTGCGCTAGCGGGGACACAAGAGACCCAGTACTTC; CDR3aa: CASSALAGTQETQYF
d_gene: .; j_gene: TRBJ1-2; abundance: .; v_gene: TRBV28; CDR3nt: TGTGCCAGCAGTCTCAGGGGACTTGCTAGTGGCTACACCTTC; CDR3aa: CASSLRGLASGYTF
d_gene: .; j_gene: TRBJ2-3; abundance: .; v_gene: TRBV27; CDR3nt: TGTGCCAGCAGTCCGCTCGCTAGTGGTTACACAGATACGCAGTATTTT; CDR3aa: CASSPLASGYTDTQYF
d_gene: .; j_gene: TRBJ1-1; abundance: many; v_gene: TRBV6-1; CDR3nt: TGTGCCAGCCGGGTGGGCAACACTGAAGCTTTCTTT; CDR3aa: CASRVGNTEAFF
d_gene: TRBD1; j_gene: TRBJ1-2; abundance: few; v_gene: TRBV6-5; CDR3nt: TGTGCCAGCAGTTACCTCGGACAGGGTACTTTTGGTTACACCTTC; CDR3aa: CASSYLGQGTFGYTF
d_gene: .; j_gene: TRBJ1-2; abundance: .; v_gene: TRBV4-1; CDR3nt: TGCGCCAGCAGCCGAGCGGGGAGGGGGAAGGACTATGGCTACACCTTC; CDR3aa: CASSRAGRGKDYGYTF
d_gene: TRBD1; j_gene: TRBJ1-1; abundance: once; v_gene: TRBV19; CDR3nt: TGTGCCAGTAGCGGGACAGGGTGGGACGCTGAAGCTTTCTTT; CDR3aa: CASSGTGWDAEAFF
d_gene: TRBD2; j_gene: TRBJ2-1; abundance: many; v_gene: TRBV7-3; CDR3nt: TGTGCCAGCAGCTCTACCGGGACTAGAAATGAGCAGTTCTTC; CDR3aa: CASSSTGTRNEQFF
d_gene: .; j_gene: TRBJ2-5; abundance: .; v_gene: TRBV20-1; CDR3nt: TGCAGTGCTAGAGATACCCGGACTAAAGAGACCCAGTACTTC; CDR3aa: CSARDTRTKETQYF
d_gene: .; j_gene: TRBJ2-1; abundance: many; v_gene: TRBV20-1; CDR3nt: TGCAGTGCTAGAGTGAGTCTAGCGAACAATGAGCAGTTCTTC; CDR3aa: CSARVSLANNEQFF
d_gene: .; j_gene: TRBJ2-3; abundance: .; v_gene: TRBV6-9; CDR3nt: TGTGCCAGCAGTTTCTACCCCGAGACAGATACGCAGTATTTT; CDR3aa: CASSFYPETDTQYF
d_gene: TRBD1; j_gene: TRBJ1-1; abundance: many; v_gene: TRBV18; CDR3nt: TGTGCCAGCTCACGGACAGGGCTCGTCACTGAAGCTTTCTTT; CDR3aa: CASSRTGLVTEAFF
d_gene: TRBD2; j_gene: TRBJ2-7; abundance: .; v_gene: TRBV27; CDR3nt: TGTGCCAGCAACGATGCGGGGGGAGAGCAGTACTTC; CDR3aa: CASNDAGGEQYF
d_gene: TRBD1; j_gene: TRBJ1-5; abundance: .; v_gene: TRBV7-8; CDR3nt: TGTGCCAGCAGCTTAGCTAGGGGGCTCGGTGGCAATCAGCCCCAGCATTTT; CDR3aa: CASSLARGLGGNQPQHF
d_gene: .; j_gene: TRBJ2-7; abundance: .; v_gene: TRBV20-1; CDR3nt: TGCAGTGCTAGATCGGTCGGCTACGAGCAGTACTTC; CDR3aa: CSARSVGYEQYF
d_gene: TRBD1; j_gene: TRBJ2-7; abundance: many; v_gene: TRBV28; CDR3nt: TGTGCCAGCAGTCCTGGGGACAGGGGATATCACGAGCAGTACTTC; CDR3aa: CASSPGDRGYHEQYF
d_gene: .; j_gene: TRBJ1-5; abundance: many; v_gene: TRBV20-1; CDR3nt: TGCAGTGCTAGACGAGGGACTCAAGATCCCCAGCATTTT; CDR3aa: CSARRGTQDPQHF
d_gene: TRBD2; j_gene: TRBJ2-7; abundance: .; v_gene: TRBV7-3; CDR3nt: TGTGCCAGCAGCCCGCGAGCGGGACCAACCTACGAGCAGTACTTC; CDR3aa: CASSPRAGPTYEQYF
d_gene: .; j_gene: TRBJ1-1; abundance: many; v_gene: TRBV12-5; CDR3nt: TGTGCTAGTGGTTTGGTAATGGGAGGGAGGACTGAAGCTTTCTTT; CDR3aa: CASGLVMGGRTEAFF
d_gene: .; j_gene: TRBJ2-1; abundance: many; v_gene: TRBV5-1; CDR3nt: TGCGCCAGCAGCCTGAACGCAGACAGAGACCAACGTGAGCAGTTCTTC; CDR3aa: CASSLNADRDQREQFF